The clone carrying this T cell receptor beta chain was seen just once. The CDR3 extends over 17 amino acids. Germline CDR1 KGHSH, CDR2 LQKENI. Trimming took 0 bases from V and 1 from J; bases not matched to a gene: 7. This sample was taken from a study of blood T cell repertoires in COVID-19. Measured with immunoSEQ multiplex PCR; TCRdb has only the in-frame clones, and not every one. The table shows roughly 190,000 clones, with about nine tenths occurring only once. The TCR was taken from a woman younger than 45 who had recovered from COVID-19. Sequencing used PBMCs or T cells enriched from blood (not recorded which). This sequence joins TRBV18 and TRBJ2-7; 9 bases fit TRBD2. The CDR3 nucleotides read TGTGCCAGCTCACCACCGGCGCGAGCGGGGGGTTCCTACGAGCAGTACTTC. Translated: CASSPPARAGGSYEQYF.